A single sample gave rise to the 18 T cell receptor beta chains below, sequenced in a study of T cell repertoires in cytomegalovirus infection. A single record per CDR3 protein comes from TCRdb applying MiXCR to the reads. In the table there are 500,000 or so distinct CDR3 sequences, about 17% of which are singletons. Input material: CD8+ T cells from PBMCs. The origin of the receptors is a human donor in good health (CMV status not recorded). Some clones in this sample may be carry-over from other donors' samples.

The chain has TRBV27 and TRBJ2-2; tentatively, D is TRBD2 (6 bases). Germline lookup yields CDR1 MNHEY and CDR2 SMNVEV (reference sequence). This CDR3 comprises 17 residues. The ends were cut back, 4 bases at V and 4 bases at J, with 19 bases in the middle. For the CDR3, the DNA is TGTGCCAGCAGTTCTCAAACGGGCGGGGTTACCACCGGGGAGCTGTTTTTT. Residues: CASSSQTGGVTTGELFF.

This clonotype was seen only a few times. The V and J genes are TRBV10-3 and TRBJ2-2, with TRBD2 identical over 10 bases. CDR3 size: 16 residues. Germline CDR1 is ENHRY and CDR2 is SYGVKD. V shed 6 bases, J shed 8 bases, and the junction held 12 bases outside the gene matches. The CDR3 nucleotides read TGTGCCATCAGGGAGGCTAGCGGGAGCCCCGAGGGGGAGCTGTTTTTT. This sequence encodes CAIREASGSPEGELFF.

In this sample, this clonotype turned up a few times. This sequence joins TRBV19 and TRBJ2-3, with 14 nucleotides matching TRBD2. Germline lookup yields CDR1 LNHDA and CDR2 SQIVND (reference sequence). The CDR3 totals 17 residues. V lost 5 bases and J lost 5; bases outside the gene matches: 9. CDR3 sequence: CASSARTSGGREDTQYF. CDR3 DNA sequence: TGTGCCAGTAGTGCCAGGACTAGCGGGGGGCGGGAAGATACGCAGTATTTT.

This clonotype was seen only a few times. This sequence joins TRBV10-3 and TRBJ2-1, with D perhaps given as TRBD1 or TRBD2 (5 bases each). This CDR3 spans 15 amino acids. Germline V CDR1 and CDR2: ENHRY, SYGVKD. V shed 6 bases and J shed 4 bases, with 16 bases lying between them. This CDR3 reads CAISTTRDEYNEQFF. The CDR3 coding sequence is TGTGCCATCAGCACCACCCGGGACGAATACAATGAGCAGTTCTTC.

This clonotype has a count of ten or more. The rearrangement uses TRBV6-1 and TRBJ2-7; D is perhaps TRBD2 (6 bases). CDR1 is MNHNS, CDR2 SASEGT, per germline. V lost 6 bases and J lost 4, with 16 bases in between. This CDR3 region has 14 residues. The chain's CDR3 is CASSSSVAGYEQYF. The CDR3 nucleotides read TGTGCCAGCAGCTCGAGCGTCGCGGGGTACGAGCAGTACTTC.

This clonotype has ten or more counts. The rearrangement uses TRBV12-3 or TRBV12-4 and TRBJ2-7, with a weak D call TRBD1 (6 bases). There are 12 residues in the CDR3. Trimming left V 5 bases short and J 3 bases short, with 8 bases between. CDR3 sequence (DNA): TGTGCCAGCAGTACAGGGTACTACGAGCAGTACTTC. It specifies CASSTGYYEQYF.

In this sample, this clonotype turned up many times. The chain is built from TRBV6-5 and TRBJ1-1; D is possibly TRBD1 (5 bases). Germline V gene sequence: CDR1 MNHEY, CDR2 SVGAGI. The CDR3 has 14 amino acids. V was pared by 2 bases and J by 4 bases, with 11 bases between. This CDR3 reads CASSYGARGTEAFF. In nucleotides, the CDR3 is TGTGCCAGCAGTTACGGGGCTAGGGGCACTGAAGCTTTCTTT.

At least ten counts were recorded for this clonotype. V gene TRBV28 combines with J gene TRBJ2-1; 9 nucleotides match TRBD2. This CDR3 spans 16 amino acids. Germline CDR1 is MDHEN and CDR2 is SYDVKM. After removal of 3 bases from V and 5 bases from J, the junction contained 8 bases not matched to a gene. CDR3: CASSLIGGRAHNEQFF. The CDR3 nucleotides are TGTGCCAGCAGTTTGATCGGCGGGAGGGCCCACAATGAGCAGTTCTTC.

This clonotype was observed at least ten times. The chain joins TRBV7-9 to TRBJ1-2; D ambiguous. Germline CDR1 is SEHNR and CDR2 is FQNEAQ (reference sequence). CDR3 length: 13 amino acids. Trimming pared 8 bases from V and 0 bases from J, leaving 10 bases between. The CDR3 is CASGRVTNYGYTF. The CDR3 region has the DNA TGTGCCAGCGGGAGGGTTACTAACTATGGCTACACCTTC.

This clonotype has a count of ten or more. The chain employs TRBV6-5 and TRBJ2-1, with 12 nucleotides matching TRBD1. The CDR3 contains 15 residues. CDR1 is MNHEY and CDR2 is SVGAGI in the germline V gene. V lost 5 bases, J lost 6 bases, and 5 bases stayed unmatched. The CDR3, as DNA: TGTGCCAGCAGTGCCGGGACAGGGGGCCCCAATGAGCAGTTCTTC. This encodes CASSAGTGGPNEQFF.

In DNA, the CDR3 is TGCAGCGTACAGGACAGGGCCGGCACCGGGGAGCTGTTTTTT. Translating it yields CSVQDRAGTGELFF. V usage is TRBV29-1 and J usage is TRBJ2-2; 8 bases agree with TRBD1. This CDR3 spans 14 amino acids. Germline trimming cut 6 bases from V and 4 bases from J; bases unmatched to any gene: 7. Germline CDR1 and CDR2: SQVTM and ANQGSEA.

This clonotype was counted ten times or more. The chain is built from TRBV28 and TRBJ1-2, with D perhaps TRBD1 (6 bases). V lost 5 bases and J 6 bases, leaving 10 bases between the germline ends. This CDR3 has 12 amino acids. Germline V gene data show CDR1 as MDHEN and CDR2 as SYDVKM. The CDR3 sequence: CASSLDSNGYTF. The DNA of the CDR3 is TGTGCCAGCAGTCTGGACAGTAATGGCTACACCTTC.

This clonotype was seen ten or more times. V gene TRBV7-3 combines with J gene TRBJ2-1; possible D gene TRBD2, 6 bases. Trimming stripped 2 bases from V and 0 bases from J, with 23 bases between. CDR3 length equals 20 residues. The V gene's germline CDR1 is SGHTA and CDR2 FQGTGA. The DNA of the CDR3 is TGTGCCAGCAGCTTATTAGGCGGGATGGGGGTCCGGGGCTCCTACAATGAGCAGTTCTTC. This codes for CASSLLGGMGVRGSYNEQFF.

V and J are TRBV27 and TRBJ2-7; the D gene could be TRBD1 or TRBD2 (5 bases each). CDR3 length: 17 residues. The germline V gene has CDR1 MNHEY and CDR2 SMNVEV (reference sequence). The germline V and J ends were trimmed by 0 bases and 4 bases, with 19 bases remaining between them. CDR3 amino acids: CASSLSAGTPYLYEQYF. CDR3 bases: TGTGCCAGCAGTTTATCGGCCGGGACCCCATACCTTTACGAGCAGTACTTC.

This clonotype was recorded at least ten times. The rearrangement links TRBV7-9 to TRBJ1-1, with D hard to call. Per germline, CDR1 SEHNR and CDR2 FQNEAQ (reference sequence). V was trimmed by 1 base and J by 6 bases, leaving 12 bases between them. The CDR3 runs to 14 residues. The CDR3 region is CASSLDVDSAEAFF. The CDR3 coding sequence is TGTGCCAGCAGCTTAGACGTCGATTCCGCTGAAGCTTTCTTT.

In this sample, this clonotype turned up many times. The chain employs TRBV27 and TRBJ2-1; 10 bases line up with TRBD1. CDR3 size: 16 residues. Germline V gene sequence: CDR1 MNHEY, CDR2 SMNVEV (reference sequence). The V gene end was trimmed by 1 base and the J gene end by 6 bases; junction bases not matched to a gene: 6. CDR3 sequence (DNA): TGTGCCAGCAGTTTATTTGGGACAGGGGAGGTCAATGAGCAGTTCTTC. Amino acid sequence: CASSLFGTGEVNEQFF.

This chain connects TRBV9 to TRBJ1-1; 7 bases agree with TRBD1. The CDR3 covers 15 residues. Germline V CDR1 and CDR2: SGDLS, YYNGEE. V trimming: 0 bases; J trimming: 5 bases; junction bases outside the gene matches: 7. In nucleotides, the CDR3 is TGTGCCAGCAGCGTAGTTGAGGGGGCAGGAACTGAAGCTTTCTTT. Residues: CASSVVEGAGTEAFF.

In its sample, this clonotype was seen many times. The chain has TRBV7-8 and TRBJ2-2; D is possibly TRBD2 (5 bases). The CDR3 is 17 amino acids. From germline, CDR1 is SGHVS and CDR2 FQNEAQ. Trimming removed 5 bases from V and 2 bases from J, with 18 bases in between. CDR3 sequence: CASSVTREGPNTGELFF. DNA of the CDR3: TGTGCCAGCAGCGTAACCAGAGAGGGCCCAAACACCGGGGAGCTGTTTTTT.